This section outlines one T cell receptor beta chain sequence together with its context. Some clones are missing from TCRdb's copy, which holds only in-frame ones; the method was immunoSEQ multiplex PCR. The repertoire includes under 50,000 clones, roughly nine tenths of them detected once, and roughly 1.1% sits in the top ten. The sample belongs to a study of T cell changes during pregnancy in multiple sclerosis. This CDR3 contains 13 residues. V dropped 0 bases and J dropped 8 bases, with 10 bases sitting between them. CDR1 is GTSNPN, CDR2 SVGIG, per germline (reference sequence). This clonotype was sampled from a female donor with multiple sclerosis, enrolled in a pregnancy study. This chain connects TRBV30 to TRBJ2-2; no firm D call. Sample: CD4+ T cells from peripheral blood mononuclear cells, taken after pregnancy. CDR3 loop: CAWSVLLSGELFF. The CDR3 DNA sequence: TGTGCCTGGAGTGTACTCCTCTCGGGGGAGCTGTTTTTT.